The 28 T cell receptor beta chains below all came from one sample that was sequenced in a study of CD8 T cells in ankylosing spondylitis. TCRdb re-called the 5' RACE reads with MiXCR, one entry per CDR3 protein. The sample includes about 360,000 distinct CDR3 sequences, approximately 22% of them seen just once. The sample comprised blood, either unsorted or a sorted T cell fraction (not recorded which). These receptors were obtained from a male donor with ankylosing spondylitis or in good health (not recorded which).

This chain links TRBV4-1 with TRBJ2-7; perhaps TRBD2 as D (6 bases). Trimming removed 3 bases from V and 0 bases from J, with 18 bases in between. The CDR3 has 17 amino acids. The germline CDR1 and CDR2 sequences are MGHRA and YSYEKL. The CDR3 loop reads CASSHKDTDGSSYEQYF. For the CDR3, the DNA is TGCGCCAGCAGCCACAAAGATACAGACGGGAGCTCCTACGAGCAGTACTTC.

The chain is built from TRBV6-5 and TRBJ2-3, with D perhaps matching TRBD1 (5 bases). CDR1 MNHEY and CDR2 SVGAGI come from the germline V gene. This CDR3 spans 17 amino acids. V lost 0 bases to trimming and J lost 0 bases, with 13 bases between them. The CDR3 here is CASSYSPFGASTDTQYF. The DNA of the CDR3 is TGTGCCAGCAGTTACTCGCCCTTTGGGGCAAGCACAGATACGCAGTATTTT.

This clonotype was detected ten times or more. The V and J genes are TRBV7-3 and TRBJ1-1; 9 bases are a match to TRBD1. This CDR3 has 15 amino acids. The V and J ends lost 4 bases and 6 bases, in that order; junction bases with no gene match: 9. CDR1 is SGHTA and CDR2 is FQGTGA in the germline V gene. This CDR3 is CASSSRDRAIPEAFF. The CDR3 coding sequence is TGTGCCAGCAGCTCCCGGGACAGGGCGATCCCTGAAGCTTTCTTT.

The rearrangement uses TRBV12-3 or TRBV12-4 and TRBJ2-3, with 11 bases that match TRBD1. V was pared by 4 bases and J by 7 bases, with 4 bases of the junction left unmatched. There are 14 residues in the CDR3. The CDR3 is CASSSRDRGYTQYF. The DNA for the CDR3 is TGTGCCAGCAGTTCCCGGGACAGGGGGTATACGCAGTATTTT.

This clonotype was seen a few times. The V call is TRBV4-1, the J call TRBJ2-7, with D possibly being TRBD1 (6 bases). CDR1 and CDR2 (germline): MGHRA, YSYEKL. The CDR3 consists of 15 residues. Trimming pared 4 bases from V and 5 bases from J, leaving 18 bases between. CDR3: CASSPSTGPKDEQYF. The CDR3 region has the DNA TGCGCCAGCAGCCCTTCAACAGGGCCTAAGGACGAGCAGTACTTC.

This chain uses TRBV11-1 with TRBJ2-2; 10 bases fit TRBD2. This CDR3 is 19 amino acids long. The germline gives CDR1 SGHAT, CDR2 FQDESV (reference sequence). With V trimmed by 0 bases and J by 0 bases, 7 bases remained unmatched. CDR3 DNA: TGTGCCAGCAGCTTAGCGAGCGAGACTAGCGGGTCGAACACCGGGGAGCTGTTTTTT. Residues: CASSLASETSGSNTGELFF. The complete variable domain, with remaining parts taken from reference TRBV11-1 and TRBJ2-2, reads EAEVAQSPRYKITEKSQAVAFWCDPISGHATLYWYRQILGQGPELLVQFQDESVVDDSQLPKDRFSAERLKGVDSTLKIQPAELGDSAMYLCASSLASETSGSNTGELFFGEGSRLTVL.

This clonotype was found a few times. The rearrangement links TRBV29-1 to TRBJ2-1; 7 nucleotides align to TRBD1. CDR1 is SQVTM and CDR2 is ANQGSEA in the germline V gene. The CDR3 loop spans 14 amino acids. V shed 7 bases, J shed 6 bases, and the junction held 12 bases outside the gene matches. CDR3: CSAKGGLPPNEQFF. The CDR3 DNA reads as TGCAGCGCCAAAGGGGGCCTCCCCCCCAATGAGCAGTTCTTC.

The chain uses TRBV12-3 or TRBV12-4 and TRBJ1-1, with TRBD1 as a possible D gene (6 bases). This CDR3 comprises 12 residues. Trimming removed 5 bases at V and 7 bases at J, with 11 bases between. The CDR3 region has the DNA TGTGCCAGCAGTCTGGACAGCCTTGAAGCTTTCTTT. Its translation is CASSLDSLEAFF.

This clonotype was counted only a few times. The chain links TRBV20-1 to TRBJ1-2, with a possible D match to TRBD1 (6 bases). This CDR3 has 18 residues. V lost 1 base to trimming and J lost 0 bases, with 21 bases between them. The germline V gene has CDR1 DFQATT and CDR2 SNEGSKA (reference sequence). CDR3 protein: CSARVSGTSIPSNYGYTF. For the CDR3, the DNA is TGCAGTGCTAGAGTATCCGGGACAAGTATCCCTTCTAACTATGGCTACACCTTC.

This clonotype came up a few times. This chain links TRBV12-3 or TRBV12-4 with TRBJ2-5, with 9 bases identical to TRBD1. There are 15 residues in the CDR3. The junction had 9 bases not matched to a gene; V was cut back by 5 bases and J by 5 bases. Written as DNA, the CDR3 is TGTGCCAGCAGTCCATACAGGGGGCCGGGGGAGACCCAGTACTTC. The encoded protein is CASSPYRGPGETQYF.

The table lists this clonotype with a few counts. Here the CDR3 reads CASSSTPGQDHYEQYF. The CDR3 DNA follows: TGTGCCAGCAGCTCCACACCGGGACAGGATCACTACGAGCAGTACTTC. This sequence joins TRBV5-7 and TRBJ2-7; 8 bases line up with TRBD1. TRBV5-7 is noted as an ORF with a role that remains uncertain. With V trimmed by 3 bases and J by 3 bases, 11 bases remained unmatched. The CDR3 sequence is 16 residues long.

The rearrangement joins TRBV29-1 to TRBJ2-5; D unclear. V lost 4 bases and J lost 8, with 14 bases in between. This CDR3 is 12 amino acids long. In germline, CDR1 is SQVTM, CDR2 ANQGSEA. CDR3 in DNA: TGCAGCGTTGTATTGTATGGTGAAACCCAGTACTTC. It is translated as CSVVLYGETQYF.

The gene calls are TRBV7-8 and TRBJ2-3; 8 nucleotides match TRBD1. The V gene end was trimmed by 5 bases and the J gene end by 0 bases; junction bases not matched to a gene: 13. Looked up from germline, CDR1 is SGHVS and CDR2 is FQNEAQ. The CDR3 length is 18 residues. The CDR3 is CASSLPTGALLSTDTQYF. The CDR3 region has the DNA TGTGCCAGCAGCCTTCCGACAGGGGCCCTCCTTAGCACAGATACGCAGTATTTT.

The CDR3: CASSPVPEIRGTQYF. CDR3 bases: TGTGCCAGCAGCCCCGTCCCCGAGATTAGGGGGACCCAGTACTTC. The gene calls are TRBV7-9 and TRBJ2-5; tentative D call: TRBD1 (5 bases). V was cut by 5 bases and J by 7 bases, with 20 bases left in between. Looked up from germline, CDR1 is SEHNR and CDR2 is FQNEAQ (reference sequence). The CDR3 has 15 residues.

The chain uses TRBV30 and TRBJ2-3; 11 bases fit TRBD2. Germline CDR1 is GTSNPN and CDR2 is SVGIG (reference sequence). V shed 8 bases, J shed 5 bases, and the junction held 9 bases outside the gene matches. There are 14 residues in the CDR3. CDR3 DNA sequence: TGTGCCGGTGATAGCGGGGGGGCTGTAGATACGCAGTATTTT. Residues: CAGDSGGAVDTQYF.

This clonotype was counted between two and nine times. The chain has TRBV5-4 and TRBJ2-5, with 7 nucleotides matching TRBD2. This CDR3 contains 14 residues. Germline-derived CDR1 and CDR2 are SGHNT and YYREEE (reference sequence). Trimming removed 1 base from V and 4 bases from J; junction bases left unmatched: 4. The CDR3 DNA reads as TGTGCCAGCAGCTTGTTGGGGGAGGGAGAGACCCAGTACTTC. Encoded protein: CASSLLGEGETQYF.

The gene calls are TRBV12-3 or TRBV12-4 and TRBJ2-7; weak D call: TRBD1 (6 bases). The CDR3 is made up of 13 amino acids. The V end was cut by 7 bases, the J end by 6 bases, with 16 bases between. In DNA, the CDR3 is TGTGCCAGCACCGATCCCACCAGGGGCGAGCAGTACTTC. It yields the protein CASTDPTRGEQYF.

This clonotype came up a few times. The chain is built from TRBV11-2 and TRBJ2-6, with 9 bases fitting TRBD1. V dropped 5 bases and J dropped 2; count of bases not matched to a gene: 7. This CDR3 region has 17 residues. Germline CDR1 reads SGHAT; CDR2 reads FQNNGV. For the CDR3, the DNA is TGTGCCAGCAGCACCGGACAGGGGTCTACTGGGGCCAACGTCCTGACTTTC. This translates into CASSTGQGSTGANVLTF.

This clonotype occurred a few times. The chain uses TRBV10-3 and TRBJ2-7, with D perhaps assigned TRBD1 or TRBD2 (5 bases each). V dropped 10 bases and J dropped 3 bases, with 13 bases sitting between them. The CDR3 contains 12 residues. Germline CDR1 and CDR2: ENHRY and SYGVKD. CDR3 nucleotides: TGTGCCACTGGGGACGGAGACTACGAGCAGTACTTC. This encodes CATGDGDYEQYF.

In this sample, this clonotype turned up a few times. This chain links TRBV10-3 with TRBJ2-7; D gene unclear. In germline, CDR1 is ENHRY, CDR2 SYGVKD. V was pared by 2 bases and J by 2 bases, with 4 bases between. This CDR3 is built from 12 residues. This CDR3 is CAISEETYEQYF. The CDR3 DNA reads as TGTGCCATCAGTGAGGAAACCTACGAGCAGTACTTC.

The J gene is TRBJ1-2, the V gene TRBV5-1; possibly TRBD1 for D (5 bases). This CDR3 has 13 residues. Looked up from germline, CDR1 is SGHRS and CDR2 is YFSETQ. Trimming took off 3 bases at V and 4 bases at J, with 10 bases between the two ends. This chain's CDR3 is CASSSEDSYGYTF. CDR3 bases: TGCGCCAGCAGCTCCGAAGACAGCTATGGCTACACCTTC.

V and J are TRBV11-2 and TRBJ2-3; 11 bases map to TRBD2. J was trimmed by 4 bases and V by 3 bases; bases with no gene match: 6. The germline V gene has CDR1 SGHAT and CDR2 FQNNGV. The CDR3 sequence is 16 residues long. CDR3 amino acids: CASSFSTSGEADTQYF. DNA of the CDR3: TGTGCCAGCAGCTTTTCGACTAGCGGGGAGGCAGATACGCAGTATTTT.

The chain joins TRBV3-1 to TRBJ2-5; D is possibly TRBD2 (5 bases). Trimming pared 0 bases from V and 5 bases from J, leaving 16 bases between. CDR1 and CDR2 (germline): LGHDT, YNNKEL (reference sequence). This CDR3 spans 16 amino acids. The CDR3 loop reads CASSQDEGEKRETQYF. The CDR3 DNA reads TGTGCCAGCAGCCAAGATGAGGGAGAGAAAAGGGAGACCCAGTACTTC.

The chain employs TRBV9 and TRBJ2-7; no clear D. The V gene's germline CDR1 is SGDLS and CDR2 YYNGEE. There are 13 residues in the CDR3. V was trimmed by 0 bases and J by 0 bases, leaving 4 bases between them. The CDR3 region has the DNA TGTGCCAGCAGCGTAGCTGACTCCTACGAGCAGTACTTC. Its protein product is CASSVADSYEQYF.

This sequence joins TRBV20-1 and TRBJ2-1; 7 bases fit TRBD2. There are 14 residues in the CDR3. Germline values: CDR1 DFQATT, CDR2 SNEGSKA (reference sequence). With 3 bases clipped from V and 6 bases from J, the junction kept 8 bases outside the gene matches. The CDR3 sequence is CSARRLAVTNEQFF. Here the CDR3 DNA reads TGCAGTGCTAGGCGGCTAGCGGTTACCAATGAGCAGTTCTTC.

The chain's CDR3 is CASSPDSSAGGPNEQFF. CDR3 DNA sequence: TGTGCCAGCAGTCCCGACTCCTCAGCGGGGGGGCCCAATGAGCAGTTCTTC. This chain uses TRBV27 with TRBJ2-1, with TRBD2 matching over 10 bases. V dropped 5 bases and J dropped 6; count of bases not matched to a gene: 13. This CDR3 is built from 17 residues. Germline CDR1 reads MNHEY; CDR2 reads SMNVEV (reference sequence).

The J gene is TRBJ2-7, the V gene TRBV2; TRBD1 aligns across 7 bases. Germline CDR1 reads SNHLY; CDR2 reads FYNNEI. This CDR3 has 15 residues. Trimming cost V 2 bases and J 3 bases; bases outside gene matches: 7. CDR3 DNA: TGTGCCAGCAGTGAACCCACAGGGGTAGTCTACGAGCAGTACTTC. Translating it yields CASSEPTGVVYEQYF. Full variable domain (missing parts from reference TRBV2 and TRBJ2-7): EPEVTQTPSHQVTQMGQEVILRCVPISNHLYFYWYRQILGQKVEFLVSFYNNEISEKSEIFDDQFSVERPDGSNFTLKIRSTKLEDSAMYFCASSEPTGVVYEQYFGPGTRLTVT.

This clonotype was detected a few times. The chain uses TRBV4-1 and TRBJ2-5; maybe TRBD1 (5 bases). The V and J ends lost 0 bases and 0 bases respectively, with 17 bases between them. The length of the CDR3 is 18 residues. CDR1 and CDR2 from the germline V gene are MGHRA and YSYEKL. The CDR3 coding sequence is TGCGCCAGCAGCCAAGATGGATCTGGGGCGGTTAACCAAGAGACCCAGTACTTC. It codes for CASSQDGSGAVNQETQYF.